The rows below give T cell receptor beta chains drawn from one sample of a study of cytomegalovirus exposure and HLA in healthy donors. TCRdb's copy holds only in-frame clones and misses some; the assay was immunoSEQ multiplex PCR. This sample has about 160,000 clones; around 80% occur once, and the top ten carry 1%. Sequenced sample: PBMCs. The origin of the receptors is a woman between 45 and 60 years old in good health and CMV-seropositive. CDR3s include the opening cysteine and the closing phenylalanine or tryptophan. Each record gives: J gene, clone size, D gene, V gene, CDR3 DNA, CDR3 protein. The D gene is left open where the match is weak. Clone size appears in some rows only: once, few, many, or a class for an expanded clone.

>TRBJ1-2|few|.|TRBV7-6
TGTGCCAGCAGCTTAGTAACCGGGAATGGCTACACCTTC
CASSLVTGNGYTF
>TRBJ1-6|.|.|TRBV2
TGTGCCAGCAGTGAGAGTTCTTCACCCCTCCACTTT
CASSESSSPLHF
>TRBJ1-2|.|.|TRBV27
TGTGCCAGCACGTCAGGGGATGGCTACACCTTC
CASTSGDGYTF
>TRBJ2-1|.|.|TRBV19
TGTGCCAGTAGTAAAGGTAGCCCAAGCTCCTACAATGAGCAGTTCTTC
CASSKGSPSSYNEQFF
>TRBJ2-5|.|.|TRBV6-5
TGTGCCAGCACCGATAGACAGACACAAGAGACCCAGTACTTC
CASTDRQTQETQYF
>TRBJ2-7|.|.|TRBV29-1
TGCAGCGTTCGAGTCAACTCGAACGAGCAGTACTTC
CSVRVNSNEQYF
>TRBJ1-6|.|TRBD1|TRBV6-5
TGTGCCAGCAGGTGGGACAGGGGGATAGCACCCCTCCACTTT
CASRWDRGIAPLHF
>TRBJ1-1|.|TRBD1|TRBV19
TGTGCCAGTAGTAAGGAGACAGGGATGGACACTGAAGCTTTCTTT
CASSKETGMDTEAFF
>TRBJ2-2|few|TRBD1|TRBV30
TGTGCCTGCCGCCGGGACAGTGCGAACACCGGGGAGCTGTTTTTT
CACRRDSANTGELFF
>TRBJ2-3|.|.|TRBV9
TGTGCCAGCAGCCCTTTAGTCGCCTCCACAGATACGCAGTATTTT
CASSPLVASTDTQYF